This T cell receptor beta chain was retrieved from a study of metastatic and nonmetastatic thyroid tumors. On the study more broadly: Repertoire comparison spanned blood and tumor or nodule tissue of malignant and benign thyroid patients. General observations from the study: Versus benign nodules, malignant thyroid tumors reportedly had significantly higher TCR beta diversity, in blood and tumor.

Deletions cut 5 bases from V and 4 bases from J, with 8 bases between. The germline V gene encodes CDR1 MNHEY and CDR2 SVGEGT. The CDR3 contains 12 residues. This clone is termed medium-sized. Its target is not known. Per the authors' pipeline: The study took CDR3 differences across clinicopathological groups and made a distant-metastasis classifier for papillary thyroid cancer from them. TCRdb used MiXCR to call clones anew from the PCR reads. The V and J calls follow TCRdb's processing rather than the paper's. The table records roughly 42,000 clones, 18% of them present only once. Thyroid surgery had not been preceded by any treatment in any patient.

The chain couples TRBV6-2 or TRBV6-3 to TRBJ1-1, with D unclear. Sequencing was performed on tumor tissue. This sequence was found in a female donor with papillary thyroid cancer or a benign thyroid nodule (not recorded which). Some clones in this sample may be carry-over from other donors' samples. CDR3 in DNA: TGTGCCAGCAGTAGGCTTAGCACTGAAGCTTTCTTT. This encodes CASSRLSTEAFF.